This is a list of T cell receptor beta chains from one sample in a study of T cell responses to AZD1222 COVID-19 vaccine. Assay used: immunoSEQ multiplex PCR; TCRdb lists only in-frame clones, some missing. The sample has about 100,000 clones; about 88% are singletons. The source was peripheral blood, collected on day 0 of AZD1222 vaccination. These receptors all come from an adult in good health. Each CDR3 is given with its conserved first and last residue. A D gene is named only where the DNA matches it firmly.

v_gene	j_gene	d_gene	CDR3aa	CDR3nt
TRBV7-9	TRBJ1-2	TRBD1	CASSLEAWGQGYYGYTF	TGTGCCAGCAGCTTAGAGGCTTGGGGACAGGGGTACTATGGCTACACCTTC
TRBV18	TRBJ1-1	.	CASSLNDRSTEAFF	TGTGCCAGCTCCCTAAACGACAGGAGCACTGAAGCTTTCTTT
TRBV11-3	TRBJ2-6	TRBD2	CASSFSAGGSGANVLTF	TGTGCCAGCAGCTTTTCGGCCGGGGGGTCTGGGGCCAACGTCCTGACTTTC
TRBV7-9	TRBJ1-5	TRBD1	CASSPQGQGNQPQHF	TGTGCCAGCAGCCCTCAAGGACAGGGCAATCAGCCCCAGCATTTT
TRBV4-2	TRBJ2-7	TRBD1	CASSRVRQGAAYEQYF	TGTGCCAGCAGCCGGGTCCGACAGGGGGCAGCCTACGAGCAGTACTTC
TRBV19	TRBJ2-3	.	CASSIGTGGRTDTQYF	TGTGCCAGTAGTATAGGAACCGGAGGGCGCACAGATACGCAGTATTTT
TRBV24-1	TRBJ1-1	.	CATSAAGRDTEAFF	TGTGCCACCAGTGCGGCGGGCAGGGACACTGAAGCTTTCTTT
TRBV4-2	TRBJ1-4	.	CASSQDFAGPNEKLFF	TGTGCCAGCAGCCAAGATTTCGCAGGGCCAAATGAAAAACTGTTTTTT
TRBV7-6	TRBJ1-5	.	CASSLGVERGQPQHF	TGTGCCAGCAGCTTAGGTGTAGAGAGGGGTCAGCCCCAGCATTTT
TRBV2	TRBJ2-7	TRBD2	CASSATSGKGEQYF	TGTGCCAGCAGTGCGACTAGCGGGAAAGGTGAGCAGTACTTC
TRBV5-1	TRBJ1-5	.	CASSPAPRDQPQHF	TGCGCCAGCAGTCCGGCCCCTCGGGATCAGCCCCAGCATTTT
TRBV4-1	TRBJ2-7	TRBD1	CASSQVYRDSSYEQYF	TGCGCCAGCAGCCAAGTATACCGGGACAGCTCCTACGAGCAGTACTTC
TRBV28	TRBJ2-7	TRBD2	CASSLSSGTNLLYEQYF	TGTGCCAGCAGTTTATCTAGCGGGACAAATTTGCTCTACGAGCAGTACTTC
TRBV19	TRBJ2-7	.	CASSEVGLLYEQYF	TGTGCCAGTAGTGAAGTGGGACTCCTCTACGAGCAGTACTTC
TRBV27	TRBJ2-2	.	CASSLSPYYTGELFF	TGTGCCAGCAGTTTATCGCCCTATTACACCGGGGAGCTGTTTTTT
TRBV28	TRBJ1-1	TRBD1	CASSAGQGVGAFF	TGTGCCAGCAGTGCCGGACAGGGAGTTGGAGCTTTCTTT